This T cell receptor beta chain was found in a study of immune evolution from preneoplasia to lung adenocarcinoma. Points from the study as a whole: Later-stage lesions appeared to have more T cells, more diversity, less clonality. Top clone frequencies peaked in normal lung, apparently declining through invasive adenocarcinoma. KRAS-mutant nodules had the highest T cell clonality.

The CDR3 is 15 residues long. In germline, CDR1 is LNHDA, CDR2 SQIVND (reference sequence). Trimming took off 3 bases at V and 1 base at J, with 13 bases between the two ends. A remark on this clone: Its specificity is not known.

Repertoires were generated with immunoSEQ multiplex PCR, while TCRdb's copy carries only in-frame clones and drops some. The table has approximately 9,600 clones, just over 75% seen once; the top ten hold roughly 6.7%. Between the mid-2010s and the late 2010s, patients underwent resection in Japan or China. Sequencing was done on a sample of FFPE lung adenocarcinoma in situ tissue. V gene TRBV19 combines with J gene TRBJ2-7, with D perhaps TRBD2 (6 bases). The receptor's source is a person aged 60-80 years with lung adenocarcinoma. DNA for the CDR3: TGTGCCAGTAGTATCGAACTAGCTCAGTCCTACGAGCAGTACTTC. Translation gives CASSIELAQSYEQYF.